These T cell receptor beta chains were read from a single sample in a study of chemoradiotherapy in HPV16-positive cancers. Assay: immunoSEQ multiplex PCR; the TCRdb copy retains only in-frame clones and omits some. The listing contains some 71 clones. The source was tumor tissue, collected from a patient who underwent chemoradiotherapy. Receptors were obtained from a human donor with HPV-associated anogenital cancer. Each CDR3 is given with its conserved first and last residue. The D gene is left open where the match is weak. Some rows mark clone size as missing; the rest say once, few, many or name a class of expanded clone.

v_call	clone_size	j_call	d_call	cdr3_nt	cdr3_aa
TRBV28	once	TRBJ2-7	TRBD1	TGTGCCACTTTCGGACAGGGTATTGTGGACGGAGACTACGAGCAGTACTTC	CATFGQGIVDGDYEQYF
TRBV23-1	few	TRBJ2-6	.	TGCGCCAGCAGTAAAGTGGGGCAACAAAGTCGGGCCAACGTCCTGACTTTC	CASSKVGQQSRANVLTF
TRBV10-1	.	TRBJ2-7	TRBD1	TGCGCCAGCAGCGTGGGACAGGGGGCTGGTGAGCAGTACTTC	CASSVGQGAGEQYF
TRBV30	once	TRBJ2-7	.	TGTGCCTGGAGTGAGTCTAACTACGAGCAGTACTTC	CAWSESNYEQYF
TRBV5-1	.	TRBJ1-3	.	TGCGCCAGCAGCTGGGAACCGGAACCCTCTGGAAACACCATATATTTT	CASSWEPEPSGNTIYF
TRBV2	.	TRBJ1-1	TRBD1	TGTGCCAGCAGTGACCAGAAGACAGGGCCCTTAAACACTGAAGCTTTCTTT	CASSDQKTGPLNTEAFF
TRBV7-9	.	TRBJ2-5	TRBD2	TGTGCCAGCAGCTCCTTACTAGCGGGAGGTTTGAGAGAGACCCAGTACTTC	CASSSLLAGGLRETQYF
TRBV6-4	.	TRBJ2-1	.	TGTGCCAGCAGTGACTCGACTAGCAATGAGCAGTTCTTC	CASSDSTSNEQFF
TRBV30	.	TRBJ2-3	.	TGTGCCTGGAGTCGAGATTCCCCAGATACGCAGTATTTT	CAWSRDSPDTQYF
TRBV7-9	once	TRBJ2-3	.	TGTGCCAGCAGCTCTATGCTAACTAGCACAGATACGCAGTATTTT	CASSSMLTSTDTQYF
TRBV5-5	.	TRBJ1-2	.	TGTGCCAGCAGCTTTGCAGCGGGACCGGGCCGGACGAACTATGGCTACACCTTC	CASSFAAGPGRTNYGYTF
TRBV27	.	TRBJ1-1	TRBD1	TGTGCCAGCCATACAGGGGGAAACACTGAAGCTTTCTTT	CASHTGGNTEAFF
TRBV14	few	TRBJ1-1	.	TGTGCCAGCAGCCAAGCCTTGAACACTGAAGCTTTCTTT	CASSQALNTEAFF
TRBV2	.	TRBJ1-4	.	TGTGCCAGCAGTGATGTCAGGACTTATCGATGGAATGAAAAACTGTTTTTT	CASSDVRTYRWNEKLFF
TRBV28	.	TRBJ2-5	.	TGTGCCAGCTCCCCAGGGAGCCAAGAGACCCAGTACTTC	CASSPGSQETQYF
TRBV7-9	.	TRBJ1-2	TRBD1	TGTGCCAGCAGGACATTGGGTGACAGGGGGTATGGCTACACCTTC	CASRTLGDRGYGYTF
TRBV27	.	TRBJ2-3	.	TGTGCCAGCAACCCCGGGAAAGGGCGAAACACAGATACGCAGTATTTT	CASNPGKGRNTDTQYF
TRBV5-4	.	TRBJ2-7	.	TGTGCCAGCAGCCCGCGTGGGGGCCGCGAGCAGTACTTC	CASSPRGGREQYF
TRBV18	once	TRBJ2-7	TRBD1	TGTGCCAGCTCACCTGTTTTAGGACAGGGGCCGGAGCAGTACTTC	CASSPVLGQGPEQYF
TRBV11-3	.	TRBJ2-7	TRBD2	TGTGCCAGCAGCCCCAAGCGGGGGAGCTACGAGCAGTACTTC	CASSPKRGSYEQYF
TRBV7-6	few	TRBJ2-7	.	TGTGCCAGCAGCTTAGGTTTGGGAGGGGGGGCACACGAGCAGTACTTC	CASSLGLGGGAHEQYF
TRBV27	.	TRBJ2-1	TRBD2	TGTGCCAGCAGTCCAAGGACTAGCAGCAATGAGCAGTTCTTC	CASSPRTSSNEQFF
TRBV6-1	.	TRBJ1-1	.	TGTGCCAGCAGTGAAACTCAGGAGAACACTGAAGCTTTCTTT	CASSETQENTEAFF
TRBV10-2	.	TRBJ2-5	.	TGCGCCAGCAGTGAGTTGGGAGAGACCCAGTACTTC	CASSELGETQYF
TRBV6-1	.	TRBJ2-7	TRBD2	TGTGCCAGCAGTGAAGGGACTAGCGGCTCCTACGAGCAGTACTTC	CASSEGTSGSYEQYF
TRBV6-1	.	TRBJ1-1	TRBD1	TGTGCCAGCAGCGGAGGACAGGGAAATACTGAAGCTTTCTTT	CASSGGQGNTEAFF
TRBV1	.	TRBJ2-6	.	TGCACCAGCAGGGGGGCCCAAAGTCGGGCCAACGTCCTGACTTTC	CTSRGAQSRANVLTF